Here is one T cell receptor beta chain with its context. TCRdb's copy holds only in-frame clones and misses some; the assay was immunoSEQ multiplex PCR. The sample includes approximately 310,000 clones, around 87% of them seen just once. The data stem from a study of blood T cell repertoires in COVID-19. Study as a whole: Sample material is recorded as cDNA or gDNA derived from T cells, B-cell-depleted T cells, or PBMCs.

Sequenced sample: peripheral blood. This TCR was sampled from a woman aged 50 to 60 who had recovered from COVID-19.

The CDR3 reads CASSFGGVYYEQYF. The CDR3 DNA is TGTGCCAGCAGCTTCGGGGGGGTCTACTACGAGCAGTACTTC. The rearrangement links TRBV5-4 to TRBJ2-7, with TRBD2 matching over 8 bases. CDR3 length equals 14 residues. The germline gives CDR1 SGHNT, CDR2 YYREEE (reference sequence). The junction had 4 bases not matched to a gene; V was cut back by 2 bases and J by 3 bases.